A single sample is the source of the 13 T cell receptor beta chains below, sequenced in a study of CD8+ T cells in alopecia areata. Extraction of RNA preceded its reverse transcription into cDNA, which served as the sequencing template. The assay was immunoSEQ multiplex PCR, and TCRdb's table has in-frame clones only and misses some. The profile shows around 99,000 clones, over 80% of them singletons. The sample's treatment: oral pan-JAK inhibitor, 5-10 mg twice daily. The starting material was CD8+ T cells sorted from blood, obtained at week 24, from a patient treated with tofacitinib. These receptors were taken from a human donor with alopecia areata.

The rearrangement uses TRBV27 and TRBJ1-1; no clear D. Per the germline V gene, CDR1 is MNHEY and CDR2 is SMNVEV (reference sequence). The CDR3 is 13 residues long. V was pared by 6 bases and J by 4 bases, with 12 bases between. The CDR3 protein is CASREGFGTEAFF. As DNA, the CDR3 is TGTGCCAGCAGAGAGGGTTTTGGCACTGAAGCTTTCTTT.

V gene TRBV7-9 combines with J gene TRBJ2-7; possibly TRBD2 for D (5 bases). Looked up from germline, CDR1 is SEHNR and CDR2 is FQNEAQ (reference sequence). V lost 3 bases to trimming and J lost 3 bases, with 12 bases between them. CDR3 length: 14 amino acids. The CDR3, as DNA: TGTGCCAGCAGCTTCAGGAGCGGAAACTACGAGCAGTACTTC. This gives the protein CASSFRSGNYEQYF.

The gene calls are TRBV5-6 and TRBJ2-7, with 8 nucleotides matching TRBD2. The length of the CDR3 is 14 residues. J gave up 3 bases and V 4 bases, and 6 bases lay outside the gene matches. Germline V gene data show CDR1 as SGHDT and CDR2 as YYEEEE. CDR3 sequence: CASSPGLGSYEQYF. The CDR3 nucleotides are TGTGCCAGCAGCCCGGGACTAGGAAGCTACGAGCAGTACTTC.

This chain joins TRBV11-2 and TRBJ2-7; D may be TRBD1 (6 bases). This CDR3 contains 15 residues. Germline assignment: CDR1 SGHAT and CDR2 FQNNGV. Between the trimmed V and J ends, which lost 5 bases and 8 bases, there was a span of 22 bases. This chain's CDR3 is CASSPPGQSFGKQYF. The CDR3 DNA sequence: TGTGCCAGCAGCCCGCCGGGACAAAGTTTCGGCAAGCAGTACTTC.

The V call is TRBV7-9, the J call TRBJ2-7; perhaps TRBD1 as D (6 bases). V was shortened by 5 bases and J by 6 bases, with 11 bases between the two germline ends. The CDR3 runs 12 residues. CDR1 is SEHNR, CDR2 FQNEAQ, per germline (reference sequence). CDR3 bases: TGTGCCAGCAGCATAACAGGGTTCGAGCAGTACTTC. This translates into CASSITGFEQYF.

The CDR3 reads CASSSWEQGPNTGELFF. The CDR3 coding sequence is TGTGCCAGTAGTTCTTGGGAACAGGGGCCGAACACCGGGGAGCTGTTTTTT. This rearrangement joins TRBV19 to TRBJ2-2, with 7 bases identical to TRBD1. Trimming cost V 5 bases and J 0 bases; bases outside gene matches: 9. This CDR3 has 17 residues. CDR1 and CDR2 from the germline V gene are LNHDA and SQIVND (reference sequence).

This clone was seen just once. The chain uses TRBV7-2 and TRBJ2-3; D is unclear. This CDR3 has 15 amino acids. Trimming stripped 4 bases from V and 3 bases from J, with 14 bases between. CDR1 is SGHTA, CDR2 FQGNSA, per germline. The CDR3 DNA reads as TGTGCCAGCAGCTATCCGGGCCCCGAGACAGATACGCAGTATTTT. This translates into CASSYPGPETDTQYF. Complete variable domain (other parts from reference TRBV7-2 and TRBJ2-3): GAGVSQSPSNKVTEKGKDVELRCDPISGHTALYWYRQSLGQGLEFLIYFQGNSAPDKSGLPSDRFSAERTGGSVSTLTIQRTQQEDSAVYLCASSYPGPETDTQYFGPGTRLTVL.

This clone showed up just a few times. The chain has TRBV27 and TRBJ2-3, with TRBD2 matching 12 bases. CDR3 length: 17 residues. V dropped 4 bases and J dropped 2; count of bases not matched to a gene: 7. Germline V gene data show CDR1 as MNHEY and CDR2 as SMNVEV (reference sequence). CDR3: CASSYQTSGGLTDTQYF. Here the CDR3 DNA reads TGTGCCAGCAGTTACCAGACTAGCGGGGGACTCACAGATACGCAGTATTTT.

The rearrangement links TRBV15 to TRBJ2-3; possible D gene TRBD2, 6 bases. Germline V gene data show CDR1 as LNHNV and CDR2 as YYDKDF (reference sequence). The CDR3 runs 12 residues. V lost 10 bases, J lost 3 bases, and 11 bases lay in between. CDR3 loop: CANPRGTDTQYF. The CDR3 DNA reads TGTGCCAACCCTCGGGGGACAGATACGCAGTATTTT.

The V gene is TRBV19, the J gene TRBJ2-2; 7 bases are shared with TRBD2. This CDR3 contains 14 residues. Germline V gives CDR1 LNHDA, CDR2 SQIVND (reference sequence). J was trimmed by 4 bases and V by 8 bases; bases with no gene match: 7. As DNA, the CDR3 is TGTGCCAGTTCAATAGCGGGTACCACCGGGGAGCTGTTTTTT. Its translation: CASSIAGTTGELFF.

This chain uses TRBV29-1 with TRBJ2-5, with TRBD1 matching 9 bases. Germline V lookup: CDR1 SQVTM, CDR2 ANQGSEA. V shed 7 bases and J 5 bases; nucleotides not matched to a gene: 11. This CDR3 is built from 14 residues. CDR3 nucleotides: TGCAGCGGGGAAGGGGACAGGGTGATGGAGACCCAGTACTTC. This gives the protein CSGEGDRVMETQYF.

The chain carries TRBV13 and TRBJ2-1; 8 bases map to TRBD2. The V segment lost 2 bases and the J segment 7 bases; nucleotides outside the gene matches: 7. Looked up from germline, CDR1 is PRHDT and CDR2 is FYEKMQ (reference sequence). The CDR3 totals 15 residues. CDR3 nucleotides: TGTGCCAGCAGCTTAATGGGATCTAGCGGGAATGAGCAGTTCTTC. This translates into CASSLMGSSGNEQFF. The entire variable domain, with the rest obtained from reference TRBV13 and TRBJ2-1, is as follows: AAGVIQSPRHLIKEKRETATLKCYPIPRHDTVYWYQQGPGQDPQFLISFYEKMQSDKGSIPDRFSAQQFSDYHSELNMSSLELGDSALYFCASSLMGSSGNEQFFGPGTRLTVL.

The J gene is TRBJ2-5, the V gene TRBV9; D uncertain. Trimming left V 4 bases short and J 1 base short, with 14 bases between. Germline CDR1 is SGDLS and CDR2 is YYNGEE. The CDR3 contains 15 residues. The chain's CDR3 is CASSSQDRSQETQYF. The CDR3 DNA is TGTGCCAGCAGCTCCCAGGACCGCAGCCAAGAGACCCAGTACTTC. Together with reference TRBV9 and TRBJ2-5, the CDR3 gives the full variable domain: DSGVTQTPKHLITATGQRVTLRCSPRSGDLSVYWYQQSLDQGLQFLIQYYNGEERAKGNILERFSAQQFPDLHSELNLSSLELGDSALYFCASSSQDRSQETQYFGPGTRLLVL.